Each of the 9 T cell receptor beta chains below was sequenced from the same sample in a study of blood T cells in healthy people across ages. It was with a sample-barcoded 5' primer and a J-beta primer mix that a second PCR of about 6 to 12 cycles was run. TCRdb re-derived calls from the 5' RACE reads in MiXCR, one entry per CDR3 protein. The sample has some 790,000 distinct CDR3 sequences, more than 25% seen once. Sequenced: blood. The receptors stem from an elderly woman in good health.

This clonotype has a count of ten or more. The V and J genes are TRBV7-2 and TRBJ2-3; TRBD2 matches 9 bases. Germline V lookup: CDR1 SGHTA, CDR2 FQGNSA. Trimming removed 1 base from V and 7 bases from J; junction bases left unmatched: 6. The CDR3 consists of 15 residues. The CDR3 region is CASSLGGGAPNTQYF. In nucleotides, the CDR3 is TGTGCCAGCAGCTTAGGCGGGGGGGCCCCAAATACGCAGTATTTT.

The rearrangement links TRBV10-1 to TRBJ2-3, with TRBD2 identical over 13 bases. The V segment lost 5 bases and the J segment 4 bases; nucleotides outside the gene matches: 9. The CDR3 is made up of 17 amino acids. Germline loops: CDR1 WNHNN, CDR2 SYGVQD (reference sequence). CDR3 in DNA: TGCGCCAGCAGTCCCCCGGGACTAGCGGGGCCCGCAGATACGCAGTATTTT. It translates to CASSPPGLAGPADTQYF.

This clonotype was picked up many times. The CDR3 loop is CASRSGGRNEQFF. Written as DNA, the CDR3 is TGTGCCAGCAGGAGCGGGGGGAGAAATGAGCAGTTCTTC. This sequence joins TRBV25-1 and TRBJ2-1, with 9 nucleotides matching TRBD2. Germline CDR1 and CDR2: MGHDK and SYGVNS. Trimming cost V 6 bases and J 7 bases; bases outside gene matches: 4. The CDR3 covers 13 residues.

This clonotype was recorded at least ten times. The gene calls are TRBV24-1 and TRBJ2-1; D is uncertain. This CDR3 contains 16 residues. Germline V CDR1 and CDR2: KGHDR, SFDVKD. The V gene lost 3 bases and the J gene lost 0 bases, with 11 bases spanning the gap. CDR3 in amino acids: CATSDPGPHSYNEQFF. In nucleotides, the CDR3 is TGTGCCACCAGTGATCCCGGACCCCACTCCTACAATGAGCAGTTCTTC.

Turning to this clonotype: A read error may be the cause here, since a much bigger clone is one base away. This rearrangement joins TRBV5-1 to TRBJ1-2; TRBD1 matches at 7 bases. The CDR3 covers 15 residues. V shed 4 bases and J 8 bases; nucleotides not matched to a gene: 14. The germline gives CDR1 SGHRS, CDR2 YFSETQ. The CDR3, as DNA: TGCGCCAGCAGCGTGGCGCCCAGGGACAGAAAAGGCTACACCTTC. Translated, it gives CASSVAPRDRKGYTF.

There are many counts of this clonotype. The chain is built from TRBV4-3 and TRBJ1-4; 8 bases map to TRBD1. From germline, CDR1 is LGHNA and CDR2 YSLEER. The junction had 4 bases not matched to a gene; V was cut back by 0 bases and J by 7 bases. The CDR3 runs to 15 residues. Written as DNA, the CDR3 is TGCGCCAGCAGCCAAGACGGACAGGGCAGTGAAAAACTGTTTTTT. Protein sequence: CASSQDGQGSEKLFF.

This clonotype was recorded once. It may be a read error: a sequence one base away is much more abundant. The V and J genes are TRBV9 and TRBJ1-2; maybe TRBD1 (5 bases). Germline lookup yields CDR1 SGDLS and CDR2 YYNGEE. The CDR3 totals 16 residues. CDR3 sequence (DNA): TGTGCCAGCGGCGTAGAGGGAGGGGTCCTCGACTATGGCTACACCTTC. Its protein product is CASGVEGGVLDYGYTF.

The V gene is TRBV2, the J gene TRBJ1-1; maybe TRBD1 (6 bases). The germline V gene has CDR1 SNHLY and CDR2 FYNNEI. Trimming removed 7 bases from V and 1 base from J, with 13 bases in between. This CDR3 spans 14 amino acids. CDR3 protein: CASILDRANTEAFF. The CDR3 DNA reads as TGTGCCAGCATCTTGGACAGAGCGAACACTGAAGCTTTCTTT.

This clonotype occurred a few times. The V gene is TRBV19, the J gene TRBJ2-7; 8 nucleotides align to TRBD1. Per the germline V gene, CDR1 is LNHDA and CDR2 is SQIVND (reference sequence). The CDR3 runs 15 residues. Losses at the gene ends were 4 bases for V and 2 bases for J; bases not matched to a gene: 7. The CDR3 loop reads CASSKRTGPTYEQYF. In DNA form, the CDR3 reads TGTGCCAGTAGTAAAAGGACAGGGCCGACCTACGAGCAGTACTTC. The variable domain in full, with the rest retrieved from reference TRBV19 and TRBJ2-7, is DGGITQSPKYLFRKEGQNVTLSCEQNLNHDAMYWYRQDPGQGLRLIYYSQIVNDFQKGDIAEGYSVSREKKESFPLTVTSAQKNPTAFYLCASSKRTGPTYEQYFGPGTRLTVT.